The rows below give T cell receptor beta chains drawn from one sample of a study of T cells after yellow fever vaccination. TCRdb reprocessed the 5' RACE reads via MiXCR and lists one record per CDR3 protein. The profile shows under 700,000 distinct CDR3 sequences, 17% of them singletons. Sequences were derived from PBMCs, sampled 4 to 6 days after the first yellow fever vaccination. Receptor source: a man aged 18 to 35 who received the YFV17D yellow fever vaccine. Each CDR3 is given with its conserved first and last residue. Each record gives: V gene, D gene, J gene, CDR3 length, clone size, CDR3 DNA, CDR3 protein. A D gene is named only where the DNA matches it firmly. Size is omitted from some rows. Given values are once, few, many or a class for expanded clones.

>TRBV20-1|NA|TRBJ1-2|13|NA
TGCAGTGCTAGAGATGCCGCGATCTATGGCTACACCTTC
CSARDAAIYGYTF
>TRBV5-6|NA|TRBJ2-3|15|few
TGTGCCAGCAGCTTGTGGCGGGCGGGCACAGATACGCAGTATTTT
CASSLWRAGTDTQYF
>TRBV5-1|TRBD2|TRBJ2-5|15|NA
TGCGCCAGCAGCTCGGCCCCCGCGGGGGGGGAGACCCAGTACTTC
CASSSAPAGGETQYF
>TRBV7-2|TRBD2|TRBJ2-3|15|NA
TGTGCCAGCAGCCCATGGCCGGGGGGTACGGATACGCAGTATTTT
CASSPWPGGTDTQYF
>TRBV11-2|NA|TRBJ1-3|16|few
TGTGCCAGCAGCTCTCTCTCAGGGGCTTCTGGAAACACCATATATTTT
CASSSLSGASGNTIYF
>TRBV2|NA|TRBJ2-3|14|NA
TGTGCCAGCATCCAGACACTTAGCACAGATACGCAGTATTTT
CASIQTLSTDTQYF
>TRBV7-6|NA|TRBJ2-7|15|NA
TGTGCCAGCAGCTCAGTGCGTGGCAGAAGGTACGAGCAGTACTTC
CASSSVRGRRYEQYF
>TRBV20-1|NA|TRBJ2-3|12|NA
TGCAGTGCGCCTGGTACCACAGATACGCAGTATTTT
CSAPGTTDTQYF
>TRBV4-1|NA|TRBJ1-2|18|many
TGCGCCAGCAGCCAAGATGGGTCCCAGGGGTCCTACCATTATGGCTACACCTTC
CASSQDGSQGSYHYGYTF
>TRBV12-3/TRBV12-4|TRBD2|TRBJ2-1|17|NA
TGTGCCAGCAGCCATCTAGCGGGGGGCAGCTCCTACAATGAGCAGTTCTTC
CASSHLAGGSSYNEQFF
>TRBV5-1|NA|TRBJ2-7|15|few
TGCGCCAGCAGCCTCGGTTCAGGGAGCACCTACGAGCAGTACTTC
CASSLGSGSTYEQYF
>TRBV9|TRBD1|TRBJ1-1|15|NA
TGTGCCAGCACCAAGATAACAGGGGCGAACACTGAAGCTTTCTTT
CASTKITGANTEAFF
>TRBV7-6|TRBD2|TRBJ2-3|13|few
TGTGCCAGCAGCCAAGGACTAGCGGGGGGGTCGTATTTT
CASSQGLAGGSYF
>TRBV30|NA|TRBJ2-7|12|NA
TGTGCCTGGAGTGTAAGAAGCTACGAGCAGTACTTC
CAWSVRSYEQYF
>TRBV7-6|NA|TRBJ2-1|16|few
TGTGCCAGCAGCTTAGTAGGTGCTAGCGCTGGCGATGAGCAGTTCTTC
CASSLVGASAGDEQFF
>TRBV4-2|NA|TRBJ1-1|14|NA
TGTGCCAGCTGCCAACCCCAGGGTCAGACTGAAGCTTTCTTT
CASCQPQGQTEAFF
>TRBV9|NA|TRBJ1-6|16|NA
TGTGCCAGCAGCATTAGGCCGAGCTCCTATAATTCACCCCTCCACTTT
CASSIRPSSYNSPLHF
>TRBV4-2|NA|TRBJ2-3|16|few
TGTGCCAGCAGCCAAGATATGGGCGGTTCCACAGATACGCAGTATTTT
CASSQDMGGSTDTQYF
>TRBV3-1|NA|TRBJ1-6|14|few
TGTGCCAGCAGCCATTCAGGGGTAGATTCACCCCTCCACTTT
CASSHSGVDSPLHF
>TRBV29-1|NA|TRBJ1-5|12|many
TGCAGCGTTGCGGACTTCCATCAGCCCCAGCATTTT
CSVADFHQPQHF
>TRBV4-3|NA|TRBJ2-7|15|NA
TGCGCCAGCAGCCAAGATCCCCACCCCGACTACGAGCAGTACTTC
CASSQDPHPDYEQYF
>TRBV29-1|NA|TRBJ2-3|15|few
TGCAGCGTTGCCCAGTACAGCCTTAGCACAGATACGCAGTATTTT
CSVAQYSLSTDTQYF
>TRBV5-1|NA|TRBJ1-1|17|few
TGCGCCAGCAGCTTGGCCGTGTCGACAGCGGAAGGCACTGAAGCTTTCTTT
CASSLAVSTAEGTEAFF
>TRBV4-3|TRBD1|TRBJ1-2|13|few
TGCGCCAGCAGCCTCCTCAGGGGGCTTGGCTACACCTTC
CASSLLRGLGYTF
>TRBV11-2|NA|TRBJ2-5|13|NA
TGTGCCAGCAGCTCGCCGCCAAAAGAGACCCAGTACTTC
CASSSPPKETQYF
>TRBV7-9|NA|TRBJ1-2|14|few
TGTGCCAGCAGCTCATCGGGGGGCGCGTATGGCTACACCTTC
CASSSSGGAYGYTF
>TRBV20-1|NA|TRBJ1-1|15|few
TGCAGTGCTAGAGGGGTTGGGCAGGCCCACACTGAAGCTTTCTTT
CSARGVGQAHTEAFF
>TRBV6-2/TRBV6-3|NA|TRBJ1-1|15|NA
TGTGCCAGCAGTTCTCGTCGGGAGGGGAACACTGAAGCTTTCTTT
CASSSRREGNTEAFF
>TRBV4-3|NA|TRBJ1-2|15|NA
TGCGCCAGCAGCCAACAGACGGGACTCGGCTATGGCTACACCTTC
CASSQQTGLGYGYTF
>TRBV7-6|TRBD2|TRBJ2-1|15|NA
TGTGCCAGCAGCTTCGGACTAGCGGATAACAATGAGCAGTTCTTC
CASSFGLADNNEQFF
>TRBV7-9|TRBD1|TRBJ2-5|15|NA
TGTGCCAGCAGCCCCGGTTCCAGGGGGTGGGAGACCCAGTACTTC
CASSPGSRGWETQYF